These 15 T cell receptor beta chains were all obtained from the same sample, sequenced in a study of T cell repertoires in cytomegalovirus infection. TCRdb reprocessed the reads via MiXCR and lists one record per CDR3 protein. The sample includes approximately 260,000 distinct CDR3 sequences, approximately 22% of them seen just once. Their recognized antigens are unknown. Source: cultured PBMCs, taken from culture after CMV antigen stimulation. The receptors derive from a human donor in good health (CMV status not recorded). Some clones in this sample may be carry-over from other donors' samples.

This clonotype was seen a handful of times. The genes are TRBV19 and TRBJ2-3; D may be TRBD1 (8 bases). The germline gives CDR1 LNHDA, CDR2 SQIVND (reference sequence). The germline V and J ends were trimmed by 10 bases and 6 bases, with 17 bases remaining between them. The CDR3 runs 13 residues. The CDR3 spells CATNRGGTDTQYF. Here the CDR3 DNA reads TGTGCCACAAACAGGGGGGGAACTGATACGCAGTATTTT.

This clonotype was seen many times. This chain links TRBV7-9 with TRBJ2-1, with TRBD2 matching 7 bases. Losses at the gene ends were 4 bases for V and 7 bases for J; bases not matched to a gene: 16. Germline CDR1 SEHNR, CDR2 FQNEAQ (reference sequence). The CDR3 has 17 residues. The CDR3 coding sequence is TGTGCCAGCAGCTCGTGGGCTAGCGGCGAGGGAGTGAATGAGCAGTTCTTC. This translates into CASSSWASGEGVNEQFF.

This clonotype was detected only a few times. This chain joins TRBV10-2 and TRBJ1-5, with D perhaps TRBD1 (6 bases). Germline assignment: CDR1 WSHSY and CDR2 SAAADI. V dropped 0 bases and J dropped 5 bases, with 17 bases sitting between them. The CDR3 extends over 17 amino acids. The CDR3 DNA sequence: TGCGCCAGCAGTGAGTCCAGCGGGAGGGGGAGACATCAGCCCCAGCATTTT. Translation: CASSESSGRGRHQPQHF.

This clonotype was seen a few times. The V gene is TRBV20-1, the J gene TRBJ2-7; no firm D call. Looked up from germline, CDR1 is DFQATT and CDR2 is SNEGSKA (reference sequence). V was trimmed by 4 bases and J by 3 bases, leaving 16 bases between them. CDR3 length: 14 amino acids. CDR3 loop: CSATPSPTVYEQYF. The DNA of the CDR3 is TGCAGTGCTACCCCCTCGCCAACCGTCTACGAGCAGTACTTC.

This clonotype has a handful of counts. The chain has TRBV7-2 and TRBJ2-3; 7 bases agree with TRBD2. Per germline, CDR1 SGHTA and CDR2 FQGNSA. There are 17 residues in the CDR3. V shed 1 base, J shed 1 base, and the junction held 8 bases outside the gene matches. The chain's CDR3 is CASSLEASGGGTDTQYF. The CDR3 DNA follows: TGTGCCAGCAGCTTAGAGGCTAGCGGAGGTGGCACAGATACGCAGTATTTT.

The rearrangement joins TRBV12-3 or TRBV12-4 to TRBJ1-1; weak D call: TRBD1 (5 bases). This CDR3 has 13 residues. Trimming removed 3 bases at V and 10 bases at J, with 15 bases between. CDR3 bases: TGTGCCAGCAGTTTGAAAGGGGTCGCTCCAGCTTTCTTT. It encodes CASSLKGVAPAFF.

The rearrangement joins TRBV4-2 to TRBJ1-2; no definite D call. V shed 0 bases and J shed 0 bases, with 8 bases lying between them. The CDR3 has 15 amino acids. Germline CDR1 and CDR2: LGHNA and YNFKEQ. DNA for the CDR3: TGTGCCAGCAGCCAAGATTTGACTTCTAACTATGGCTACACCTTC. Residues: CASSQDLTSNYGYTF.

This clonotype was seen a few times. V and J are TRBV19 and TRBJ1-3; no clear D. Between the trimmed V and J ends, which lost 5 bases and 0 bases, there was a span of 11 bases. The CDR3 is 15 amino acids. Looked up from germline, CDR1 is LNHDA and CDR2 is SQIVND (reference sequence). CDR3 DNA sequence: TGTGCCAGTAGTCCTGGAGAGAGCTCTGGAAACACCATATATTTT. Translating it yields CASSPGESSGNTIYF.

The sample holds a few counts of this clonotype. V gene TRBV7-9 combines with J gene TRBJ2-7; 7 bases fit TRBD1. With 5 bases clipped from V and 2 bases from J, the junction kept 12 bases outside the gene matches. Germline V gene lookup returns CDR1 SEHNR and CDR2 FQNEAQ (reference sequence). This CDR3 region has 16 residues. The CDR3 here is CASSTDREYFTYEQYF. DNA for the CDR3: TGTGCCAGCAGCACTGACAGGGAATACTTTACCTACGAGCAGTACTTC. The full variable domain, rest sourced from reference TRBV7-9 and TRBJ2-7, is DTGVSQNPRHKITKRGQNVTFRCDPISEHNRLYWYRQTLGQGPEFLTYFQNEAQLEKSRLLSDRFSAERPKGSFSTLEIQRTEQGDSAMYLCASSTDREYFTYEQYFGPGTRLTVT.

This clonotype was observed a few times. V gene TRBV11-3 combines with J gene TRBJ2-3, with 7 bases aligning to TRBD2. There are 14 residues in the CDR3. The V and J ends lost 2 bases and 4 bases, in that order; junction bases with no gene match: 3. Per germline, CDR1 SGHNT and CDR2 YENEEA. CDR3 protein: CASSLIREADTQYF. DNA for the CDR3: TGTGCCAGCAGCTTAATACGGGAGGCAGATACGCAGTATTTT. Full variable domain (outside the CDR3, taken from reference TRBV11-3 and TRBJ2-3): EAGVVQSPRYKIIEKKQPVAFWCNPISGHNTLYWYLQNLGQGPELLIRYENEEAVDDSQLPKDRFSAERLKGVDSTLKIQPAELGDSAVYLCASSLIREADTQYFGPGTRLTVL.

This clonotype was seen repeatedly, ten times or more. The chain couples TRBV7-2 to TRBJ1-1; TRBD1 agrees at 7 bases. This CDR3 contains 15 residues. With 5 bases clipped from V and 4 bases from J, the junction kept 10 bases outside the gene matches. Germline loops: CDR1 SGHTA, CDR2 FQGNSA. CDR3 bases: TGTGCCAGCAGCCTTCGGACAGGCATTGCCACTGAAGCTTTCTTT. Amino acids: CASSLRTGIATEAFF. The full variable domain, in which reference TRBV7-2 and TRBJ1-1 provide the parts outside the CDR3, is GAGVSQSPSNKVTEKGKDVELRCDPISGHTALYWYRQSLGQGLEFLIYFQGNSAPDKSGLPSDRFSAERTGGSVSTLTIQRTQQEDSAVYLCASSLRTGIATEAFFGQGTRLTVV.

The chain combines TRBV7-2 with TRBJ2-3; D call uncertain. Germline lookup yields CDR1 SGHTA and CDR2 FQGNSA. The CDR3 is 14 amino acids. The V gene lost 1 base and the J gene lost 6 bases, with 11 bases spanning the gap. The CDR3 DNA sequence: TGTGCCAGCAGCTTAGGCCAGGCAGTTGATACGCAGTATTTT. This sequence encodes CASSLGQAVDTQYF.

V is TRBV9 and J is TRBJ2-2, with TRBD1 matching over 7 bases. The junction had 0 bases not matched to a gene; V was cut back by 0 bases and J by 4 bases. The CDR3 extends over 14 amino acids. The germline gives CDR1 SGDLS, CDR2 YYNGEE. The CDR3 nucleotides are TGTGCCAGCAGCGTAGGGGACAGCACCGGGGAGCTGTTTTTT. Its translation is CASSVGDSTGELFF.

This clonotype was picked up many times. The rearrangement uses TRBV7-2 and TRBJ1-2; D might be TRBD1 (5 bases). The CDR3 runs 17 residues. CDR1 and CDR2 (germline): SGHTA, FQGNSA. V dropped 5 bases and J dropped 6 bases, with 25 bases sitting between them. The CDR3 region has the DNA TGTGCCAGCAGCCCGACCTACGCGGGGCAATTAAAACATGGCTACACCTTC. It is translated as CASSPTYAGQLKHGYTF.

This clonotype was found a few times. The rearrangement links TRBV12-3 or TRBV12-4 to TRBJ2-5; 8 nucleotides match TRBD1. This CDR3 has 14 residues. J was trimmed by 4 bases and V by 6 bases; bases with no gene match: 7. The CDR3 DNA reads TGTGCCAGCAGCCCAGGCAGGGGGCGAGAGACCCAGTACTTC. Its protein product is CASSPGRGRETQYF.